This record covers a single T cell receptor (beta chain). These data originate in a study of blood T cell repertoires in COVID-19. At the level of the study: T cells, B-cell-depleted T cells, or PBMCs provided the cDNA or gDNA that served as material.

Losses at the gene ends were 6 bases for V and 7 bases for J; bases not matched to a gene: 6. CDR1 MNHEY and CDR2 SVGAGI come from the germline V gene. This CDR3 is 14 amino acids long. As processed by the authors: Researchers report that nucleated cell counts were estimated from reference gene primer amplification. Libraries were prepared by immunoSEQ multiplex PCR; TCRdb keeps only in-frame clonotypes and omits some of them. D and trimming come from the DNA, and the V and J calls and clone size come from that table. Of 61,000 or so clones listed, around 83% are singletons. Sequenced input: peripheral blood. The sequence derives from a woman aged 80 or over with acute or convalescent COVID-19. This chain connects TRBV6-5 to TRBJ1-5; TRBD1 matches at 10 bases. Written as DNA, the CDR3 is TGTGCCAGCAGCCGGGACAGGGGTGGACAGCCCCAGCATTTT. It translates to CASSRDRGGQPQHF.